What follows is one TCR beta chain and its context. No antigen is known for it. The sample originates from a study of blood T cells in healthy people across ages. A sample-barcoded 5' primer and a J-beta primer mix were used in a second PCR of about 6 to 11 cycles. Sequencing recovered at least 2.5 million CDR3-containing paired-end reads from each sample. TCRdb re-called the 5' RACE reads through MiXCR, storing one row per CDR3 protein. The sample holds 1.4 million to 1.5 million distinct CDR3 sequences, 40% to 50% seen once. Study-wide results and caveats: Higher naive T cell percentage went strongly together with higher TCR beta diversity. With age, beta diversity per million T cells declined roughly linearly, significantly by approximately 40.

V was cut by 1 base and J by 1 base, with 10 bases left in between. Germline lookup yields CDR1 SGHTA and CDR2 FQGTGA. CDR3 length equals 16 residues. The chain uses TRBV7-3 and TRBJ2-2; perhaps TRBD2 as D (5 bases). This receptor was identified in a woman aged 18-35 years in good health. Input material: blood. The DNA of the CDR3 is TGTGCCAGCAGCTTAATCGGAAGCGGGAACACCGGGGAGCTGTTTTTT. Translation gives CASSLIGSGNTGELFF.